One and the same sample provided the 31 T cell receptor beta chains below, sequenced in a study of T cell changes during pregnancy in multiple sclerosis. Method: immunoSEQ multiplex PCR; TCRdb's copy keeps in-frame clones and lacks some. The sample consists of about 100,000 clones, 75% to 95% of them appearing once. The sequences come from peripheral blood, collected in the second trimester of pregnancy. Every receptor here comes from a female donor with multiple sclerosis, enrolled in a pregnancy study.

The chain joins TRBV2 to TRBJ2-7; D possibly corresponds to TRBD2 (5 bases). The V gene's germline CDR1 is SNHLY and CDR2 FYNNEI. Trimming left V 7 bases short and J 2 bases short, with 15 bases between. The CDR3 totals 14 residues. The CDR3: CASTGRGLPYEQYF. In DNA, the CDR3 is TGTGCCAGCACCGGAAGAGGGTTACCCTACGAGCAGTACTTC.

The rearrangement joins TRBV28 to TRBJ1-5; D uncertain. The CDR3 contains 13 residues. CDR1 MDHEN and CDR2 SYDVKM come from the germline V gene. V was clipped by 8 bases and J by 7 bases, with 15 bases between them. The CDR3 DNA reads TGTGCCAGCTGGCTGTCGGGGTTCCAGCCCCAGCATTTT. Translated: CASWLSGFQPQHF.

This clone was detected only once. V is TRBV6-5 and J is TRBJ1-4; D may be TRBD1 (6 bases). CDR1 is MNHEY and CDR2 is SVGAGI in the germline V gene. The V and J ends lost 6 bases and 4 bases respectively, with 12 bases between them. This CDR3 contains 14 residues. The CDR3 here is CASSRTANNEKLFF. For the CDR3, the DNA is TGTGCCAGCAGCCGGACAGCAAATAATGAAAAACTGTTTTTT.

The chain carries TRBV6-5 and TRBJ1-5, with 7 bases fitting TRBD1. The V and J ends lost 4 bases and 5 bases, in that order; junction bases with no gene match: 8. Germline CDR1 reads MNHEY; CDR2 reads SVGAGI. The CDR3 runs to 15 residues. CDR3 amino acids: CASSLTTGRHQPQHF. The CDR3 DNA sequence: TGTGCCAGCAGTTTGACGACAGGGAGGCATCAGCCCCAGCATTTT.

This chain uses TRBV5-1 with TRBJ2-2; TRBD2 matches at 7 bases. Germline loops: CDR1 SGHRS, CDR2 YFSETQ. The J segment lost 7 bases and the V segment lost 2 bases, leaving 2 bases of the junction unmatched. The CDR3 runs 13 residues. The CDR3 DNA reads TGCGCCAGCAGCTTCGCGGGAGTCGGGGAGCTGTTTTTT. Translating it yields CASSFAGVGELFF. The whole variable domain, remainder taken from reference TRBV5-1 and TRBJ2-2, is KAGVTQTPRYLIKTRGQQVTLSCSPISGHRSVSWYQQTPGQGLQFLFEYFSETQRNKGNFPGRFSGRQFSNSRSEMNVSTLELGDSALYLCASSFAGVGELFFGEGSRLTVL.

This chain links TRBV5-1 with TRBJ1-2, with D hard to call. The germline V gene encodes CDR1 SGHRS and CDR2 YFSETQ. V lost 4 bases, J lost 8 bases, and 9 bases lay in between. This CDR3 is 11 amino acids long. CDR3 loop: CASSAERGYTF. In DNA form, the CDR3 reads TGCGCCAGCAGCGCGGAACGAGGCTACACCTTC.

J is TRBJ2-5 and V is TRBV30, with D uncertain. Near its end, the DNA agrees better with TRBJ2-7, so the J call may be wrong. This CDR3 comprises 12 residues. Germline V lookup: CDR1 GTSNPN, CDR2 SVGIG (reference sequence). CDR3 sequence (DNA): TGTGCCTGGAGCGTTTCATCCTACGAGCAGTACTTC. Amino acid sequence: CAWSVSSYEQYF.

Here the CDR3 reads CASSHRGRGCNEQFF. The CDR3 DNA sequence: TGTGCCAGCAGCCACAGGGGGCGAGGGTGCAATGAGCAGTTCTTC. The chain has TRBV21-1 and TRBJ2-1; the D call in the table, TRBD1, was not verified against the DNA. TRBV21-1 is deemed a pseudogene. The CDR3 length is 15 residues.

CDR3 DNA sequence: TGTGCCAGCAGTTTATCGATGGGCACCCTTCTGTACGAGCAGTACTTC. This encodes CASSLSMGTLLYEQYF. V gene TRBV27 combines with J gene TRBJ2-7; no reliable D call. The V gene's germline CDR1 is MNHEY and CDR2 SMNVEV (reference sequence). Trimming left V 0 bases short and J 4 bases short, with 16 bases between. This CDR3 is 16 amino acids long.

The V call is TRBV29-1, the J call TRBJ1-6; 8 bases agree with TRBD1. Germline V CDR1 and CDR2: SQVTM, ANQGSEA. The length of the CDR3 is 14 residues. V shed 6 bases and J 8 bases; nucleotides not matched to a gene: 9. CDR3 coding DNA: TGCAGCGTCCGCTCCGGGACAGGTGATTCACCCCTCCACTTT. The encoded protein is CSVRSGTGDSPLHF. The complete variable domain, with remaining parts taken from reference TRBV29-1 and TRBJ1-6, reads SAVISQKPSRDICQRGTSLTIQCQVDSQVTMMFWYRQQPGQSLTLIATANQGSEATYESGFVIDKFPISRPNLTFSTLTVSNMSPEDSSIYLCSVRSGTGDSPLHFGNGTRLTVT.

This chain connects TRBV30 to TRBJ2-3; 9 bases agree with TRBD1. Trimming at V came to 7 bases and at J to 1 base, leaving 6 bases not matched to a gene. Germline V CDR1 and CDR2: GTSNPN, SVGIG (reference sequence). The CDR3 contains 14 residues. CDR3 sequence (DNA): TGTGCCTTCCTCCGGGACAGGGGCACAGATACGCAGTATTTT. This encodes CAFLRDRGTDTQYF.

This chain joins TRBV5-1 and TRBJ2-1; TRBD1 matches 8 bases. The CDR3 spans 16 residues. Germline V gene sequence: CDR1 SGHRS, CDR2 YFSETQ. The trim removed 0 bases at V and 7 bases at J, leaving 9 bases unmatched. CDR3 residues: CASSLALGQGKNEQFF. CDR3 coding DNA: TGCGCCAGCAGCTTGGCACTTGGACAGGGAAAGAATGAGCAGTTCTTC.

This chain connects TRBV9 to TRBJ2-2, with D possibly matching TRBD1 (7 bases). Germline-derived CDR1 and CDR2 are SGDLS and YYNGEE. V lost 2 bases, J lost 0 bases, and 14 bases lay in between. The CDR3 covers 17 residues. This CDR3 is CASSVPAGQPNTGELFF. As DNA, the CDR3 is TGTGCCAGCAGCGTGCCCGCGGGACAGCCGAACACCGGGGAGCTGTTTTTT.

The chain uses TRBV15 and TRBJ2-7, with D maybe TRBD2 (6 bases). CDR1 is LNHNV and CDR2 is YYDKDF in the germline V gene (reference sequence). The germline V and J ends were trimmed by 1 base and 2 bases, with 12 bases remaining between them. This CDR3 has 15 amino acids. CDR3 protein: CATSRAGGVTYEQYF. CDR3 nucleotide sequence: TGTGCCACCAGCAGAGCCGGCGGGGTTACCTACGAGCAGTACTTC.

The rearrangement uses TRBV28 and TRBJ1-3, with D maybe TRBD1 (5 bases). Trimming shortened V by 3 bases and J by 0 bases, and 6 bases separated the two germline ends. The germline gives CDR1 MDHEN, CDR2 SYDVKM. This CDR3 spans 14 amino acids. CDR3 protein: CASSFRVSGNTIYF. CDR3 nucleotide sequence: TGTGCCAGCAGTTTCAGGGTCTCTGGAAACACCATATATTTT.

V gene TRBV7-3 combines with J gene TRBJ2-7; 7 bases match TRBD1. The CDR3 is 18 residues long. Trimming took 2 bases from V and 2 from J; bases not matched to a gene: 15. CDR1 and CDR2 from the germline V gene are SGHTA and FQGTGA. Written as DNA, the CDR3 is TGTGCCAGCAGCTTAGGGGCCGGGACAGCCTTAGTGACCTACGAGCAGTACTTC. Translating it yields CASSLGAGTALVTYEQYF.

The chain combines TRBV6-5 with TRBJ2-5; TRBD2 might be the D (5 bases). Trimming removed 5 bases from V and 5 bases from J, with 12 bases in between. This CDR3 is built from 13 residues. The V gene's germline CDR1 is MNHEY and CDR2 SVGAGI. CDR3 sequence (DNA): TGTGCCAGCAGTCTCACTAGGCGGGAGACCCAGTACTTC. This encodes CASSLTRRETQYF.

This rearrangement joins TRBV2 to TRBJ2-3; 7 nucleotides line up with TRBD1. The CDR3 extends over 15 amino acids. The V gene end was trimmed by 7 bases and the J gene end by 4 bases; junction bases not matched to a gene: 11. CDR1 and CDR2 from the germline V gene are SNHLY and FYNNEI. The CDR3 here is CASTLRDRGADTQYF. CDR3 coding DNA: TGTGCCAGCACCCTAAGGGACAGAGGAGCAGATACGCAGTATTTT.

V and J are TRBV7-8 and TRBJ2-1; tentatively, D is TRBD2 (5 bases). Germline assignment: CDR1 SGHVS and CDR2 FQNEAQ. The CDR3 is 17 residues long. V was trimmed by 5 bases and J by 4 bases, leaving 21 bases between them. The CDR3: CASSPQIGVGVYNEQFF. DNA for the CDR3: TGTGCCAGCAGCCCACAAATTGGCGTCGGGGTATACAATGAGCAGTTCTTC.

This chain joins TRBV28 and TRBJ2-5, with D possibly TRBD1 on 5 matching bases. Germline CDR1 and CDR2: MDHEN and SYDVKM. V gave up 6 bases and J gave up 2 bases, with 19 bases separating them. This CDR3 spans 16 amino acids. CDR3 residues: CASSLPTASSQETQYF. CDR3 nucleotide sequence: TGTGCCAGCAGCCTGCCGACAGCCTCCAGTCAAGAGACCCAGTACTTC.

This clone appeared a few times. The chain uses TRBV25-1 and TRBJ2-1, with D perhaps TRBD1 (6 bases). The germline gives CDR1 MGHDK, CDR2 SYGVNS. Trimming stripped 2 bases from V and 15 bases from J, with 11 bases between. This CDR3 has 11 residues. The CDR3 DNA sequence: TGTGCCAGCAGTGAAGGCAGGGGCAGGTTCTTC. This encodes CASSEGRGRFF.

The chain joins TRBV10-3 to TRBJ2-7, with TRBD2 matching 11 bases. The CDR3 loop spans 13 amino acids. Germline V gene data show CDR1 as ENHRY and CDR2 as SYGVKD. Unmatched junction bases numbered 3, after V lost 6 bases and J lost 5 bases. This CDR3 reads CAISRLAGHEQYF. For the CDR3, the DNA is TGTGCCATCAGCCGACTAGCGGGGCACGAGCAGTACTTC.

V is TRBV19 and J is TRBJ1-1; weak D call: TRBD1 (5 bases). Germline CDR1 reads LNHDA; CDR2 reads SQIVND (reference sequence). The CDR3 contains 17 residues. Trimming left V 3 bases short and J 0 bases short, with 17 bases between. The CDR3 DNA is TGTGCCAGTAGTATCCGACAGTTGGGAATTATGAACACTGAAGCTTTCTTT. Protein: CASSIRQLGIMNTEAFF.

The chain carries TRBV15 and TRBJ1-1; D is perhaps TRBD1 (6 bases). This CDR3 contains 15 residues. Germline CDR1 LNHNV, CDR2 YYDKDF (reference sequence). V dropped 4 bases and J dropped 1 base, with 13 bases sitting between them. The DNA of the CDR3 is TGTGCCACCAGCAACGCCGGGGGGCCGAACACTGAAGCTTTCTTT. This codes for CATSNAGGPNTEAFF.

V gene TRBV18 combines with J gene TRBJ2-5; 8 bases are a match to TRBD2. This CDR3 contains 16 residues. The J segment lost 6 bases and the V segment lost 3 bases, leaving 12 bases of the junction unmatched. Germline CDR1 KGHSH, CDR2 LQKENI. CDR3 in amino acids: CASSPRGDGLIKTQYF. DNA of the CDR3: TGTGCCAGCTCACCGCGGGGGGATGGGTTAATAAAGACCCAGTACTTC.

The CDR3, as DNA: TGTGCCAGCGGCTCCGGGACTCTAACTATCAACTATGGCTACACCTTC. Amino acids: CASGSGTLTINYGYTF. The J gene is TRBJ1-2, the V gene TRBV27, with D possibly being TRBD1 (5 bases). CDR1 and CDR2 from the germline V gene are MNHEY and SMNVEV (reference sequence). V dropped 8 bases and J dropped 2 bases, with 21 bases sitting between them. The CDR3 runs to 16 residues.

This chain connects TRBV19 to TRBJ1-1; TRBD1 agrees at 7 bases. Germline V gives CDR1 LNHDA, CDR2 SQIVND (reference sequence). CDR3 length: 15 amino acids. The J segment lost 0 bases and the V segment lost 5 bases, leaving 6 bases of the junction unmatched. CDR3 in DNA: TGTGCCAGTAGTGTGGGACAGCCTATGAACACTGAAGCTTTCTTT. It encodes CASSVGQPMNTEAFF.

CDR3 sequence: CASSLDRTLTDTQYF. CDR3 coding DNA: TGCGCCAGCAGCCTTGACAGGACCCTCACAGATACGCAGTATTTT. V gene TRBV4-3 combines with J gene TRBJ2-3; tentatively, D is TRBD1 (6 bases). The CDR3 has 15 amino acids. Germline-derived CDR1 and CDR2 are LGHNA and YSLEER. The V gene lost 4 bases and the J gene lost 2 bases, with 13 bases spanning the gap.

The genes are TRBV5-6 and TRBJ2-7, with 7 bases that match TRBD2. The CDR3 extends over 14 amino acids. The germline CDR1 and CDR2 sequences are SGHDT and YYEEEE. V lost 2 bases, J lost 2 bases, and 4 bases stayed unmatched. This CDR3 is CASSLGLETYEQYF. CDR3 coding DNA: TGTGCCAGCAGCTTAGGACTAGAAACCTACGAGCAGTACTTC.

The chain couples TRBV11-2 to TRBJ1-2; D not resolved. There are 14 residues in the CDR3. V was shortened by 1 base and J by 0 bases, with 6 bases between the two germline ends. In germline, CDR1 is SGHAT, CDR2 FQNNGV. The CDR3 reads CASSLGLANYGYTF. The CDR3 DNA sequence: TGTGCCAGCAGCTTAGGGCTGGCTAACTATGGCTACACCTTC.

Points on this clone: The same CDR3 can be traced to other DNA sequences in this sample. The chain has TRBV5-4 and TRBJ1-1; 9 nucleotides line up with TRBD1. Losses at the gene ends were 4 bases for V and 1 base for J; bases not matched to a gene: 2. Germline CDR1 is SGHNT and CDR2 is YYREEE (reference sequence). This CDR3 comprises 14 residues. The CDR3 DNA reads TGTGCCAGCAGCACGGGACAGGGGAACACTGAAGCTTTCTTT. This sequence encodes CASSTGQGNTEAFF.